This T cell receptor (beta chain) was captured in a study of shared clonotypes between healthy human individuals. Study-wide results and caveats: Despite large depth, sorted-subset datasets appeared incompletely sequenced.

This clone was detected a few times. The antigen remains unidentified. The donors, healthy adults who were HIV-negative, had experienced no recent acute infections or vaccinations. It was into CD45RA+ naive and CD45RA-negative memory subsets that the CD4+ cells were split. Assay runs were performed at deep level. Here immunoSEQ multiplex PCR was the method, and the copy in TCRdb shows in-frame clones only, minus some. This sample has about 2.4 million clones, with approximately 93% found just once. The specimen sequenced was naive CD4+ T cells from PBMCs. Described subset: CD45RA+ positively selected. This TCR derives from a man aged 18 to 29 in good health. Some clones in this sample may be carry-over from other donors' samples.

The CDR3: CASSPDGTSGRIVEQYF. CDR3 sequence (DNA): TGCGCCAGCAGTCCAGACGGGACTAGCGGGAGGATCGTCGAGCAGTACTTC. The rearrangement links TRBV5-1 to TRBJ2-7, with 15 bases aligning to TRBD2. The CDR3 is 17 residues long. Trimming cost V 5 bases and J 6 bases; bases outside gene matches: 12. Germline assignment: CDR1 SGHRS and CDR2 YFSETQ.